Shown below are 17 T cell receptor beta chains from a single sample sequenced in a study of human CD8 memory T cell subsets. Researchers made TCR beta libraries via UMI-labeled 5' RACE. TCRdb reprocessed the 5' RACE reads and keeps a single row for each CDR3 protein, giving no DNA. This sample lists approximately 9,300 distinct CDR3 sequences; its ten largest clones have 22%. Sequencing was performed on CD8+ T cells from PBMCs. All receptors derive from a human donor in good health.

This clonotype is called medium-sized based on its frequency. This sequence joins TRBV29-1 and TRBJ2-7; TCRdb gives TRBD2 as the D gene, but with no DNA this cannot be confirmed. Germline V CDR1 and CDR2: SQVTM, ANQGSEA. The CDR3 extends over 13 amino acids. This chain's CDR3 is CSVPSGRAYEQYF.

This sequence joins TRBV7-9 and TRBJ2-7; the D call of TRBD1 rests on TCRdb alone, since no DNA is present to check it. Per the germline V gene, CDR1 is SEHNR and CDR2 is FQNEAQ (reference sequence). The CDR3 has 13 residues. The CDR3 region is CASSPGGAYEQYF.

The chain has TRBV4-1 and TRBJ2-7. Germline CDR1 MGHRA, CDR2 YSYEKL. The CDR3 runs to 15 residues. The CDR3 protein is CASSQASAPGYEQYF.

The V gene is TRBV7-3, the J gene TRBJ2-3; as DNA is missing, the TRBD1 call by TCRdb cannot be tested. This CDR3 comprises 15 residues. Looked up from germline, CDR1 is SGHTA and CDR2 is FQGTGA. The CDR3 reads CASSLEPGAGNTQYF.

The chain uses TRBV29-1 and TRBJ2-7. The CDR3 covers 16 residues. Germline CDR1 SQVTM, CDR2 ANQGSEA. The CDR3 loop is CSVEMSSDRDSYEQYF.

The chain employs TRBV20-1 and TRBJ2-1. In germline, CDR1 is DFQATT, CDR2 SNEGSKA (reference sequence). This CDR3 region has 15 residues. The CDR3 protein is CSARPPSGTYNEQFF.

The genes are TRBV15 and TRBJ2-4; TCRdb's D call, TRBD1, is unchecked because there is no DNA. CDR3 size: 17 residues. CDR1 is LNHNV, CDR2 YYDKDF, per germline (reference sequence). The CDR3 sequence: CAFAWAGTGSAKNIQYF. The full variable domain, in which reference TRBV15 and TRBJ2-4 provide the parts outside the CDR3, is DAMVIQNPRYQVTQFGKPVTLSCSQTLNHNVMYWYQQKSSQAPKLLFHYYDKDFNNEADTPDNFQSRRPNTSFCFLDIRSPGLGDTAMYLCAFAWAGTGSAKNIQYFGAGTRLSVL.

Judged by frequency, this clonotype is medium-sized. The CDR3 sequence is CAITEGNTGELFF. The chain is built from TRBV10-3 and TRBJ2-2; absent DNA, TCRdb's TRBD2 call cannot be checked. CDR1 and CDR2 from the germline V gene are ENHRY and SYGVKD. The CDR3 covers 13 residues.

The chain is built from TRBV20-1 and TRBJ2-1. In germline, CDR1 is DFQATT, CDR2 SNEGSKA (reference sequence). The CDR3 runs 14 residues. The CDR3 sequence is CSAKNSDSYNEQFF.

V gene TRBV11-2 combines with J gene TRBJ2-2; TCRdb lists TRBD1, though no DNA is available to test this call. Looked up from germline, CDR1 is SGHAT and CDR2 is FQNNGV. This CDR3 contains 17 residues. The CDR3: CASRSGTGDPNTGELFF. Supplemented by reference TRBV11-2 and TRBJ2-2, the full variable domain reads EAGVAQSPRYKIIEKRQSVAFWCNPISGHATLYWYQQILGQGPKLLIQFQNNGVVDDSQLPKDRFSAERLKGVDSTLKIQPAKLEDSAVYLCASRSGTGDPNTGELFFGEGSRLTVL.

The chain combines TRBV5-1 with TRBJ2-7; TCRdb names TRBD1, which stays unverified in the absence of DNA. The CDR3 runs to 15 residues. The germline gives CDR1 SGHRS, CDR2 YFSETQ. The chain's CDR3 is CASSLAGQGWNEQYF. The variable domain in full, completed from reference TRBV5-1 and TRBJ2-7, reads KAGVTQTPRYLIKTRGQQVTLSCSPISGHRSVSWYQQTPGQGLQFLFEYFSETQRNKGNFPGRFSGRQFSNSRSEMNVSTLELGDSALYLCASSLAGQGWNEQYFGPGTRLTVT.

This chain uses TRBV6-6 with TRBJ2-5; the TRBD1 assignment by TCRdb is unverifiable without DNA. This CDR3 has 13 residues. In germline, CDR1 is MNHNY, CDR2 SVGAGI (reference sequence). CDR3: CASSYAPQETQYF.

The rearrangement links TRBV7-3 to TRBJ2-7; TCRdb picks TRBD1, but there is no DNA to check that call. Germline-derived CDR1 and CDR2 are SGHTA and FQGTGA. CDR3 size: 15 residues. The chain's CDR3 is CASSPTGTGAYEQYF.

The chain employs TRBV25-1 and TRBJ2-2. This CDR3 region has 13 residues. The germline V gene encodes CDR1 MGHDK and CDR2 SYGVNS. The CDR3 sequence is CASSERDTGELFF.

The chain uses TRBV29-1 and TRBJ2-2. The CDR3 spans 14 residues. The germline V gene encodes CDR1 SQVTM and CDR2 ANQGSEA. CDR3 amino acids: CSVWATENTGELFF.

This chain links TRBV20-1 with TRBJ2-3; there is no DNA to check the TCRdb D call of TRBD2. The CDR3 contains 18 residues. Germline V lookup: CDR1 DFQATT, CDR2 SNEGSKA (reference sequence). The CDR3 sequence is CSARDPLTSGGPTDTQYF.

This chain joins TRBV29-1 and TRBJ2-2; TCRdb returns TRBD1, unconfirmable since there is no DNA. In germline, CDR1 is SQVTM, CDR2 ANQGSEA. This CDR3 contains 14 residues. CDR3 in amino acids: CSVYGTEGMGELFF.